This is a list of T cell receptor beta chains from one sample in a study of shared clonotypes between healthy human individuals. Method: immunoSEQ multiplex PCR; TCRdb's copy keeps in-frame clones and lacks some. The sample yields 2 million to 2.5 million clones, approximately 95% seen once. What was sequenced was naive CD4+ T cells from PBMCs. All receptors come from a man younger than 30 in good health. Some clones in this sample may be carry-over from other donors' samples. Each CDR3 is given with its conserved first and last residue. The D gene is left open where the match is weak. Size tells how often a clone was seen (once, few, many) or the class of an expanded clone, and some rows leave it out.

J: TRBJ1-5
V: TRBV7-2
size: -
D: -
DNA: TGTGCCAGCAGCTCCCCGGACCGAAGATATCAGCCCCAGCATTTT
CDR3: CASSSPDRRYQPQHF

J: TRBJ2-5
V: TRBV5-4
size: -
D: -
DNA: TGTGCCAGCAGCCCGGGCGGGGACAGACAAGAGACCCAGTACTTC
CDR3: CASSPGGDRQETQYF

J: TRBJ1-5
V: TRBV27
size: -
D: TRBD1
DNA: TGTGCCAGCAGTATAGGGACAGGGGTTGGCAATCAGCCCCAGCATTTT
CDR3: CASSIGTGVGNQPQHF

J: TRBJ2-1
V: TRBV18
size: -
D: TRBD2
DNA: TGTGCCAGCTCCCCCGGGACTAGCGGGATATTTTGGCAGTTCTTC
CDR3: CASSPGTSGIFWQFF

J: TRBJ2-7
V: TRBV7-9
size: -
D: -
DNA: TGTGCCAGCAGCCTGCAGAGGAGCTCCTACGAGCAGTACTTC
CDR3: CASSLQRSSYEQYF

J: TRBJ2-4
V: TRBV30
size: -
D: -
DNA: TGTGCCTGGAGTGTACTTGGGGCCGGGGGTAAAAACATTCAGTACTTC
CDR3: CAWSVLGAGGKNIQYF

J: TRBJ1-1
V: TRBV7-2
size: -
D: -
DNA: TGTGCCAGCAGCTTAGGGACCGCCCGCACTGAAGCTTTCTTT
CDR3: CASSLGTARTEAFF

J: TRBJ2-7
V: TRBV10-3
size: -
D: TRBD2
DNA: TGTGCCATCAGTGAGTCCCCTAGCGGCACCTACGAGCAGTACTTC
CDR3: CAISESPSGTYEQYF

J: TRBJ2-2
V: TRBV6-1
size: -
D: TRBD1
DNA: TGTGCCAGCAGGCCTAGACAGGGCGGCACCGGGGAGCTGTTTTTT
CDR3: CASRPRQGGTGELFF

J: TRBJ2-2
V: TRBV2
size: -
D: -
DNA: TGTGCCAGCAGTGAAAGTCAGGGACCCGGGGAGCTGTTTTTT
CDR3: CASSESQGPGELFF

J: TRBJ1-6
V: TRBV30
size: -
D: TRBD1
DNA: TGTGCCTGGAGTCATGGACAGGGAAATTCACCCCTCCACTTT
CDR3: CAWSHGQGNSPLHF

J: TRBJ2-1
V: TRBV7-9
size: -
D: -
DNA: TGTGCCAGCAGCTTACAGGGGATGGGAAATGAGCAGTTCTTC
CDR3: CASSLQGMGNEQFF

J: TRBJ2-5
V: TRBV7-2
size: -
D: -
DNA: TGTGCCAGCAGCTCAGAAGAGACCCAGTACTTC
CDR3: CASSSEETQYF

J: TRBJ2-7
V: TRBV4-3
size: -
D: -
DNA: TGCGCCAGCAGCCAAGAGGCGGGCCTCAACGAGCAGTACTTC
CDR3: CASSQEAGLNEQYF

J: TRBJ2-3
V: TRBV30
size: -
D: TRBD1
DNA: TGTGCCTGGACATATGGACAGGGGGCGGGGACAGATACGCAGTATTTT
CDR3: CAWTYGQGAGTDTQYF

J: TRBJ2-3
V: TRBV19
size: -
D: -
DNA: TGTGCCAGTAGTAGCGGGACCACAGATACGCAGTATTTT
CDR3: CASSSGTTDTQYF

J: TRBJ2-3
V: TRBV29-1
size: -
D: -
DNA: TGCAGCGTTGAAGGGACAGTCACAGATACGCAGTATTTT
CDR3: CSVEGTVTDTQYF

J: TRBJ2-1
V: TRBV6-1
size: -
D: -
DNA: TGTGCCAGCAGTGAAACGCGGACCGGCGGGCAGTTCTTC
CDR3: CASSETRTGGQFF

J: TRBJ1-1
V: TRBV28
size: -
D: -
DNA: TGTGCCAGCAGTTTCCCGGGGGGCGCGAGCACTGAAGCTTTCTTT
CDR3: CASSFPGGASTEAFF

J: TRBJ1-4
V: TRBV29-1
size: -
D: -
DNA: TGCAGCGTCCAAGGGGCTTCTAATGAAAAACTGTTTTTT
CDR3: CSVQGASNEKLFF

J: TRBJ2-6
V: TRBV5-1
size: once
D: -
DNA: TGCGCCAGCGGAACAGGTTCTGGGGCCAACGTCCTGACTTTC
CDR3: CASGTGSGANVLTF

J: TRBJ2-5
V: TRBV5-1
size: -
D: -
DNA: TGCGCCAGCAGCCCGGGAGAAGGGGAGACCCAGTACTTC
CDR3: CASSPGEGETQYF

J: TRBJ2-5
V: TRBV11-3
size: -
D: -
DNA: TGTGCCAGCAGCTTTGGGGGGCGGGGAGAGACCCAGTACTTC
CDR3: CASSFGGRGETQYF

J: TRBJ2-7
V: TRBV6-1
size: -
D: -
DNA: TGTGCCAGCAGGTTGGGGCTCTCCTACGAGCAGTACTTC
CDR3: CASRLGLSYEQYF

J: TRBJ2-5
V: TRBV10-3
size: -
D: TRBD1
DNA: TGTGCCATCAGTGAGTCAGACAGGGGCCAGACCCAGTACTTC
CDR3: CAISESDRGQTQYF

J: TRBJ1-2
V: TRBV4-1
size: -
D: -
DNA: TGCGCCAGCAGCCAAGTCCTACCGGACAACTATGGCTACACCTTC
CDR3: CASSQVLPDNYGYTF

J: TRBJ2-7
V: TRBV7-2
size: -
D: -
DNA: TGTGCCAGCAGCCGGGATAGGGCCCCCTCCGAGCAGTACTTC
CDR3: CASSRDRAPSEQYF

J: TRBJ1-1
V: TRBV5-4
size: -
D: -
DNA: TGTGCCAGCAGCTTGGTTGTCTGGGGGGCGGATGAAGCTTTCTTT
CDR3: CASSLVVWGADEAFF

J: TRBJ1-3
V: TRBV5-1
size: -
D: TRBD1
DNA: TGCGCCAGCAGCTTGGAAGGGGGCAGGAGAAACACCATATATTTT
CDR3: CASSLEGGRRNTIYF

J: TRBJ1-1
V: TRBV15
size: -
D: -
DNA: TGTGCCACCAGCAGAACCCCCGCAGGGGTGAACACTGAAGCTTTCTTT
CDR3: CATSRTPAGVNTEAFF

J: TRBJ1-2
V: TRBV18
size: -
D: -
DNA: TGTGCCAGCTCAAGGGAGGCGGTAGACTATGGCTACACCTTC
CDR3: CASSREAVDYGYTF

J: TRBJ2-3
V: TRBV28
size: -
D: TRBD1
DNA: TGTGCCAGCAGTTTCCGGACAGGGGTAACAGATACGCAGTATTTT
CDR3: CASSFRTGVTDTQYF

J: TRBJ1-1
V: TRBV11-2
size: -
D: -
DNA: TGTGCCAGCAGTGGCGAGCTCAGGACGGAAGCTTTCTTT
CDR3: CASSGELRTEAFF

J: TRBJ2-7
V: TRBV13
size: once
D: TRBD2
DNA: TGTGCCAGCAGCTTAAAACTAGCGGACCAGTACGAGCAGTACTTC
CDR3: CASSLKLADQYEQYF

J: TRBJ2-3
V: TRBV5-1
size: -
D: -
DNA: TGCGCCAGCAGCACCCTAGGATTGGATACGCAGTATTTT
CDR3: CASSTLGLDTQYF

J: TRBJ1-2
V: TRBV9
size: -
D: TRBD1
DNA: TGTGCCAGCAGCGTACAGGGGGTCTCGAAAGGCTACACCTTC
CDR3: CASSVQGVSKGYTF

J: TRBJ2-2
V: TRBV11-3
size: -
D: -
DNA: TGTGCCAGCAGCTTGTCAGGGTACGGGGAGCTGTTTTTT
CDR3: CASSLSGYGELFF

J: TRBJ2-2
V: TRBV9
size: -
D: TRBD2
DNA: TGTGCCAGCAGCCCCGACCCCGGGACTAGCGGGAACACCGGGGAGCTGTTTTTT
CDR3: CASSPDPGTSGNTGELFF

J: TRBJ1-4
V: TRBV4-2
size: -
D: -
DNA: TGTGCCAGCAGCCAGCCAGACGCCGATGGTGAAAAACTGTTTTTT
CDR3: CASSQPDADGEKLFF

J: TRBJ2-3
V: TRBV7-2
size: -
D: -
DNA: TGTGCCAGCAGCTTATTGGGTAGCACAGATACGCAGTATTTT
CDR3: CASSLLGSTDTQYF